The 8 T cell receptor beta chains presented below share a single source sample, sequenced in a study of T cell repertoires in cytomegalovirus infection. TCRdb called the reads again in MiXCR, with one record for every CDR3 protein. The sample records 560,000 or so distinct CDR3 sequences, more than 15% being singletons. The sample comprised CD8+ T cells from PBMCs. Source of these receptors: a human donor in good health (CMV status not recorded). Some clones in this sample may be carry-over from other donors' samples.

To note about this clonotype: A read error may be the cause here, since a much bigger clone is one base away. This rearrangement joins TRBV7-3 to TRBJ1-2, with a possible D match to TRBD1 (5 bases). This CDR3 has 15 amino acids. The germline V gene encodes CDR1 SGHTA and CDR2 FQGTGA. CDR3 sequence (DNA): TGTGCCAGCAGCCAACCGCTGACAGACAACTATAGCTACACCTTC. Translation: CASSQPLTDNYSYTF.

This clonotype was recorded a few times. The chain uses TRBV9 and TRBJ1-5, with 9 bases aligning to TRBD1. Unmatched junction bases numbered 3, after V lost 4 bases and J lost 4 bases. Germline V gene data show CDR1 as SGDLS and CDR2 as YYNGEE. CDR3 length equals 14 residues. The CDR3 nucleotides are TGTGCCAGCAGCATGGGACAGGGAAATCAGCCCCAGCATTTT. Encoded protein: CASSMGQGNQPQHF.

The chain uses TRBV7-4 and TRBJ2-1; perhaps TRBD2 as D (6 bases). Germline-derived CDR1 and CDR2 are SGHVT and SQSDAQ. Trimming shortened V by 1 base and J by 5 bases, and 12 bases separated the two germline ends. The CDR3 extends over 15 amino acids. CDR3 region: CASSLGLGLNNEQFF. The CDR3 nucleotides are TGTGCCAGCAGCTTAGGGCTCGGACTAAACAATGAGCAGTTCTTC.

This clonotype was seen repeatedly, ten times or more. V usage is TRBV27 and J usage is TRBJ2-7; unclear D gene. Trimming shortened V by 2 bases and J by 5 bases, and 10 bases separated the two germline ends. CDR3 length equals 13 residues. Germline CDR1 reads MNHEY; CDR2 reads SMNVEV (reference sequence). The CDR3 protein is CASSLSQANEQYF. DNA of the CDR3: TGTGCCAGCAGTTTAAGTCAGGCTAACGAGCAGTACTTC.

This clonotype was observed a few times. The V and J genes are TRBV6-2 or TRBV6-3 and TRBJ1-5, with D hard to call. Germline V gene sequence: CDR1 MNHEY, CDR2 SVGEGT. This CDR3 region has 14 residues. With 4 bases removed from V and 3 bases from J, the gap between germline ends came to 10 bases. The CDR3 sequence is CASSSWALNQPQHF. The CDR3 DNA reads TGTGCCAGCAGTTCCTGGGCCCTCAATCAGCCCCAGCATTTT.

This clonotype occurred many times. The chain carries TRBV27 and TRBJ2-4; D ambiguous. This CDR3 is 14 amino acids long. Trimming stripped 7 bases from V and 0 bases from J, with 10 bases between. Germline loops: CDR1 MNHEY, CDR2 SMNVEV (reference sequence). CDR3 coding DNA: TGTGCCAGCAATTCCGTACTAGCCAAAAACATTCAGTACTTC. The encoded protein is CASNSVLAKNIQYF.

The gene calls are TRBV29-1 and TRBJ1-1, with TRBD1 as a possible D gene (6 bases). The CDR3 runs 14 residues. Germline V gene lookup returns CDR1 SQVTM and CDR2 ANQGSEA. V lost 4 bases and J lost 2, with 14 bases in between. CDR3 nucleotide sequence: TGCAGCGTTGGCCGGGACAAACCTAACACTGAAGCTTTCTTT. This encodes CSVGRDKPNTEAFF.

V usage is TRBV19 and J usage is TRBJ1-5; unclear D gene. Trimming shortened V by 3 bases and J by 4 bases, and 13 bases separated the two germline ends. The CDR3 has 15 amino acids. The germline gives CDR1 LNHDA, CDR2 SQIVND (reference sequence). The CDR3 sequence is CASSISRGGNQPQHF. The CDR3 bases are TGTGCCAGTAGTATCTCCCGGGGTGGTAATCAGCCCCAGCATTTT.